This entry lists 24 T cell receptor beta chains sequenced from one sample in a study of control samples from healthy donors and cancer patients. Sequenced by immunoSEQ multiplex PCR; TCRdb stores in-frame clones only, minus some. The sample shows some 120,000 clones, 85% to 95% of them seen only once. The sequencing sample was made of PBMCs. These receptors were collected from a man older than 75 with head and neck cancer.

V gene TRBV5-4 combines with J gene TRBJ2-1, with a weak D call TRBD1 (5 bases). Germline CDR1 reads SGHNT; CDR2 reads YYREEE (reference sequence). The CDR3 contains 13 residues. Trimming removed 0 bases at V and 10 bases at J, with 11 bases between. Here the CDR3 DNA reads TGTGCCAGCAGCTTGGTAAGGGGCGGCGAGCAGTTCTTC. The encoded protein is CASSLVRGGEQFF.

The chain uses TRBV6-6 and TRBJ2-3; no clear D gene. The CDR3 loop spans 14 amino acids. V lost 1 base and J 2 bases, leaving 7 bases between the germline ends. The germline V gene encodes CDR1 MNHNY and CDR2 SVGAGI (reference sequence). CDR3 residues: CASSYLASTDTQYF. Here the CDR3 DNA reads TGTGCCAGCAGTTACTTGGCCTCCACAGATACGCAGTATTTT.

This chain's CDR3 is CASSQASRTSYGYTF. The DNA for the CDR3 is TGTGCCAGCAGCCAGGCCAGCCGGACCTCCTATGGCTACACCTTC. This chain joins TRBV3-1 (or the pseudogene TRBV3-2) and TRBJ1-2; D call uncertain. V lost 3 bases to trimming and J lost 4 bases, with 15 bases between them. Germline CDR1 and CDR2: LGHDT and YNNKEL (reference sequence). This CDR3 has 15 amino acids.

This chain uses TRBV13 with TRBJ2-1, with D possibly called TRBD1 or TRBD2 (7 bases each). The V gene's germline CDR1 is PRHDT and CDR2 FYEKMQ (reference sequence). CDR3 size: 16 residues. V gave up 5 bases and J gave up 4 bases, with 18 bases separating them. CDR3 coding DNA: TGTGCCAGCAGCCCCAGGGGGGGGCTTGGGTACAATGAGCAGTTCTTC. Translation: CASSPRGGLGYNEQFF.

The gene calls are TRBV6-5 and TRBJ1-2; D is unresolved. Trimming left V 5 bases short and J 5 bases short, with 18 bases between. This CDR3 has 15 amino acids. Germline V gene lookup returns CDR1 MNHEY and CDR2 SVGAGI. CDR3 residues: CASSRGPEVGYGYTF. CDR3 nucleotides: TGTGCCAGCAGTCGAGGGCCCGAGGTGGGGTATGGCTACACCTTC.

This chain uses TRBV29-1 with TRBJ1-3; 8 bases map to TRBD1. The ends lost 0 bases at V and 0 bases at J; junction bases unmatched: 4. Germline V CDR1 and CDR2: SQVTM, ANQGSEA. CDR3 length: 16 amino acids. CDR3 residues: CSVEDLTGDSGNTIYF. In nucleotides, the CDR3 is TGCAGCGTTGAAGACCTGACAGGGGACTCTGGAAACACCATATATTTT.

Here the CDR3 reads CASSPPGSYNEQFF. For the CDR3, the DNA is TGCGCCAGCAGCCCGCCAGGCTCCTACAATGAGCAGTTCTTC. The chain couples TRBV10-1 to TRBJ2-1; no clear D gene. The CDR3 is made up of 14 amino acids. Germline V CDR1 and CDR2: WNHNN, SYGVQD (reference sequence). The V and J ends lost 6 bases and 0 bases respectively, with 9 bases between them.

This chain connects TRBV30 to TRBJ2-2; D gene uncertain. V lost 0 bases and J 0 bases, leaving 2 bases between the germline ends. Germline V gives CDR1 GTSNPN, CDR2 SVGIG (reference sequence). The CDR3 is 13 amino acids. CDR3 amino acids: CAWSVPNTGELFF. The CDR3 region has the DNA TGTGCCTGGAGTGTTCCGAACACCGGGGAGCTGTTTTTT. Looking up the rest from reference TRBV30 and TRBJ2-2 gives the full variable domain: SQTIHQWPATLVQPVGSPLSLECTVEGTSNPNLYWYRQAAGRGLQLLFYSVGIGQISSEVPQNLSASRPQDRQFILSSKKLLLSDSGFYLCAWSVPNTGELFFGEGSRLTVL.

V usage is TRBV7-2 and J usage is TRBJ2-5; D not certain. The CDR3 is 15 amino acids. Germline lookup yields CDR1 SGHTA and CDR2 FQGNSA. Deletions cut 0 bases from V and 4 bases from J, with 12 bases between. The CDR3 protein is CASSLAARSAETQYF. DNA for the CDR3: TGTGCCAGCAGCTTAGCCGCTCGGAGCGCAGAGACCCAGTACTTC.

This chain joins TRBV27 and TRBJ2-3; D remains ambiguous. Looked up from germline, CDR1 is MNHEY and CDR2 is SMNVEV (reference sequence). V was trimmed by 0 bases and J by 6 bases, leaving 10 bases between them. This CDR3 has 14 amino acids. CDR3 in amino acids: CASSLSRNWDTQYF. CDR3 in DNA: TGTGCCAGCAGTTTATCACGGAATTGGGATACGCAGTATTTT.

The chain links TRBV28 to TRBJ2-1; D is undetermined. The germline V and J ends were trimmed by 4 bases and 7 bases, with 8 bases remaining between them. This CDR3 is 12 amino acids long. Germline CDR1 and CDR2: MDHEN and SYDVKM. The CDR3 DNA is TGTGCCAGCAGTTCCCCCGAGAATGAGCAGTTCTTC. This translates into CASSSPENEQFF.

This chain links TRBV6-5 with TRBJ2-6; D is uncertain. This CDR3 has 16 residues. Trimming removed 2 bases at V and 1 base at J, with 9 bases between. The germline gives CDR1 MNHEY, CDR2 SVGAGI. The CDR3 bases are TGTGCCAGCAGTTACGTTCGGGCTTCTGGGGCCAACGTCCTGACTTTC. This codes for CASSYVRASGANVLTF.

This chain uses TRBV6-5 with TRBJ2-1; a possible D gene is TRBD1 (5 bases). CDR1 MNHEY and CDR2 SVGAGI come from the germline V gene. The CDR3 is 13 amino acids. V dropped 6 bases and J dropped 6 bases, with 12 bases sitting between them. The CDR3 is CASSLGPRNEQFF. CDR3 DNA sequence: TGTGCCAGCAGCCTGGGGCCCCGCAATGAGCAGTTCTTC.

The CDR3 DNA is TGTGCCAGTAGTACAGGGGACAGGGCTCAAAAACTGTTTTTT. Translated: CASSTGDRAQKLFF. The chain employs TRBV19 and TRBJ1-4; 9 positions match TRBD1. The CDR3 covers 14 residues. The V gene's germline CDR1 is LNHDA and CDR2 SQIVND (reference sequence). Trimming at V came to 4 bases and at J to 9 bases, leaving 6 bases not matched to a gene.

This clone is a singleton in its sample. Additional DNA sequences in this sample encode the identical CDR3. V gene TRBV7-9 combines with J gene TRBJ1-3; D remains unclear. V lost 4 bases and J 3 bases, leaving 7 bases between the germline ends. The CDR3 is 13 amino acids. Germline V gives CDR1 SEHNR, CDR2 FQNEAQ (reference sequence). The CDR3 reads CASSSNSGNTIYF. The DNA of the CDR3 is TGTGCCAGCAGCTCAAACAGTGGAAACACCATATATTTT. The complete variable domain, with remaining parts taken from reference TRBV7-9 and TRBJ1-3, reads DTGVSQNPRHKITKRGQNVTFRCDPISEHNRLYWYRQTLGQGPEFLTYFQNEAQLEKSRLLSDRFSAERPKGSFSTLEIQRTEQGDSAMYLCASSSNSGNTIYFGEGSWLTVV.

This rearrangement joins TRBV11-2 to TRBJ1-1; D is unclear. This CDR3 spans 14 amino acids. The V gene lost 5 bases and the J gene lost 4 bases, with 14 bases spanning the gap. Germline CDR1 SGHAT, CDR2 FQNNGV. CDR3 DNA: TGTGCCAGCAGCCGAAATTTACAAAGCACTGAAGCTTTCTTT. It translates to CASSRNLQSTEAFF.

The chain recombines TRBV19 with TRBJ1-1; 8 nucleotides line up with TRBD1. V lost 4 bases, J lost 2 bases, and 3 bases stayed unmatched. Germline CDR1 and CDR2: LNHDA and SQIVND (reference sequence). The CDR3 spans 14 residues. For the CDR3, the DNA is TGTGCCAGTAGTACTGGACAGGGAAACACTGAAGCTTTCTTT. Its protein is CASSTGQGNTEAFF.

This clone was picked up a small number of times. The rearrangement links TRBV3-1 (or the pseudogene TRBV3-2) to TRBJ1-6; 10 positions agree with TRBD1. V gave up 7 bases and J gave up 9 bases; unmatched junction bases: 6. Germline loops: CDR1 LGHDT, CDR2 YNNKEL (reference sequence). The CDR3 is made up of 14 amino acids. The CDR3 region has the DNA TGTGCCAGCACCCCCGGGACAGGGGTTTCACCCCTCCACTTT. This codes for CASTPGTGVSPLHF.

V is TRBV12-3 or TRBV12-4 and J is TRBJ1-2; D remains unclear. V was clipped by 3 bases and J by 8 bases, with 10 bases between them. The CDR3 has 12 amino acids. This CDR3 is CASSLEARGYTF. CDR3 DNA: TGTGCCAGCAGTTTGGAGGCAAGGGGCTACACCTTC.

The V and J genes are TRBV5-1 and TRBJ2-7; 11 bases fit TRBD2. The J segment lost 3 bases and the V segment lost 0 bases, leaving 5 bases of the junction unmatched. CDR3 size: 16 residues. CDR1 and CDR2 from the germline V gene are SGHRS and YFSETQ. DNA for the CDR3: TGCGCCAGCAGCTTGGAACTAGCGGGAGCTGGCTACGAGCAGTACTTC. Protein sequence: CASSLELAGAGYEQYF.

The chain links TRBV29-1 to TRBJ1-1; D is possibly TRBD1 (5 bases). This CDR3 contains 11 residues. The germline V and J ends were trimmed by 5 bases and 3 bases, with 7 bases remaining between them. Germline values: CDR1 SQVTM, CDR2 ANQGSEA. This CDR3 reads CSVRGDTEAFF. Here the CDR3 DNA reads TGCAGCGTTCGGGGGGACACTGAAGCTTTCTTT.

The chain couples TRBV30 to TRBJ1-2; TRBD1 is a possible D gene (5 bases). The V end was cut by 4 bases, the J end by 3 bases, with 15 bases between. Germline CDR1 and CDR2: GTSNPN and SVGIG (reference sequence). The CDR3 is made up of 14 amino acids. The chain's CDR3 is CAWTPGGEYYGYTF. The CDR3 region has the DNA TGTGCCTGGACCCCGGGGGGGGAGTACTATGGCTACACCTTC.

The CDR3 loop reads CASSLYVYEQFF. The CDR3 DNA is TGTGCCAGCAGCCTTTACGTCTATGAGCAGTTCTTC. This chain connects TRBV6-2 or TRBV6-3 to TRBJ2-1; no reliable D call. Trimming left V 6 bases short and J 8 bases short, with 11 bases between. The germline gives CDR1 MNHEY, CDR2 SVGEGT. The CDR3 loop spans 12 amino acids.

The count of this clone is one. V is TRBV6-1 and J is TRBJ1-5; the match to TRBD1 covers 7 bases. This CDR3 has 17 residues. Per germline, CDR1 MNHNS and CDR2 SASEGT. J gave up 1 base and V 4 bases, and 10 bases lay outside the gene matches. The chain's CDR3 is CASSARTGRKSNQPQHF. CDR3 DNA sequence: TGTGCCAGCAGTGCGCGGACAGGTAGGAAGAGCAATCAGCCCCAGCATTTT.